Listed below are T cell receptor beta chains from one sample, sequenced in a study of shared clonotypes between healthy human individuals. The protocol was immunoSEQ multiplex PCR, while the TCRdb copy is restricted to in-frame clones and leaves out a portion. Of about a million clones in the sample, 60% to 80% were seen once. The sample consisted of memory CD4+ T cells from PBMCs. These receptors were collected from a man between 18 and 35 years old in good health. Some clones in this sample may be carry-over from other donors' samples. Both conserved end residues are part of each CDR3. The D gene is left open where the match is weak. The size field is filled for only some rows; it gives once, few, many or a size class.

NA	TRBV28	TRBJ1-1	NA	CASRGPTSPGAFF	TGTGCCAGCAGAGGACCCACATCCCCGGGAGCTTTCTTT
NA	TRBV29-1	TRBJ2-1	TRBD2	CSAEQGGLAGENEQFF	TGCAGCGCCGAGCAGGGGGGACTAGCGGGAGAGAATGAGCAGTTCTTC
NA	TRBV5-1	TRBJ1-1	NA	CASSLESIGAEAFF	TGCGCCAGCAGCTTGGAATCTATAGGCGCTGAAGCTTTCTTT
NA	TRBV11-2	TRBJ2-2	TRBD1	CASNQGAGELFF	TGTGCCAGCAACCAGGGGGCCGGGGAGCTGTTTTTT
NA	TRBV9	TRBJ1-2	TRBD1	CASSRSWGQDLNYGYTF	TGTGCCAGCAGCCGTAGCTGGGGACAGGATCTTAACTATGGCTACACCTTC
NA	TRBV30	TRBJ2-1	NA	CAWRGDLGDEQFF	TGTGCCTGGAGAGGGGATCTAGGGGATGAGCAGTTCTTC
NA	TRBV11-1	TRBJ1-4	NA	CASSLVRAARNEKLFF	TGTGCCAGCAGCTTAGTCCGGGCCGCCAGAAATGAAAAACTGTTTTTT
NA	TRBV7-2	TRBJ2-7	NA	CASSFLASTSYEQYF	TGTGCCAGCAGTTTTCTAGCGAGCACCTCCTACGAGCAGTACTTC
NA	TRBV18	TRBJ2-1	TRBD2	CASSPPAGGHYNEQFF	TGTGCCAGCTCACCGCCGGCGGGGGGCCACTACAATGAGCAGTTCTTC
NA	TRBV7-2	TRBJ2-7	NA	CASSLAPVIVSYEQYF	TGTGCCAGCAGCTTAGCCCCTGTAATTGTCTCCTACGAGCAGTACTTC
many	TRBV15	TRBJ1-3	NA	CATSRDLIGNTIYF	TGTGCCACCAGCAGAGATCTAATTGGAAACACCATATATTTT
NA	TRBV25-1	TRBJ2-1	TRBD2	CASTPRSQWSSGEQFF	TGTGCCAGCACCCCAAGGTCACAGTGGTCTAGCGGTGAGCAGTTCTTC
NA	TRBV6-6	TRBJ2-7	NA	CASTWSGTSSYEQYF	TGTGCCAGCACTTGGAGCGGAACTTCCTCCTACGAGCAGTACTTC